This T cell receptor beta chain is drawn from a study of CD8 T cells in ankylosing spondylitis. Study-wide results and caveats: A TCR beta motif of roughly eight highly homologous variants appeared characteristic of ankylosing spondylitis blood.

CDR1 is ENHRY, CDR2 SYGVKD, per germline. V was cut by 6 bases and J by 3 bases, with 18 bases left in between. The CDR3 has 15 amino acids. TCRdb re-called the 5' RACE reads with MiXCR, one entry per CDR3 protein. The repertoire holds 300,000 to 400,000 distinct CDR3 sequences, with around 22% as singletons. With regard to this clonotype: The antigen is undetermined.

The chain is built from TRBV10-3 and TRBJ2-7, with D perhaps assigned TRBD1 or TRBD2 (5 bases each). Sequenced sample: blood, either unsorted or a sorted T cell fraction (not recorded which). The receptor comes from a male donor with ankylosing spondylitis. The CDR3 region is CAISDKRLGDYEQYF. The CDR3 DNA reads as TGTGCCATCAGCGATAAGAGACTGGGGGACTACGAGCAGTACTTC.